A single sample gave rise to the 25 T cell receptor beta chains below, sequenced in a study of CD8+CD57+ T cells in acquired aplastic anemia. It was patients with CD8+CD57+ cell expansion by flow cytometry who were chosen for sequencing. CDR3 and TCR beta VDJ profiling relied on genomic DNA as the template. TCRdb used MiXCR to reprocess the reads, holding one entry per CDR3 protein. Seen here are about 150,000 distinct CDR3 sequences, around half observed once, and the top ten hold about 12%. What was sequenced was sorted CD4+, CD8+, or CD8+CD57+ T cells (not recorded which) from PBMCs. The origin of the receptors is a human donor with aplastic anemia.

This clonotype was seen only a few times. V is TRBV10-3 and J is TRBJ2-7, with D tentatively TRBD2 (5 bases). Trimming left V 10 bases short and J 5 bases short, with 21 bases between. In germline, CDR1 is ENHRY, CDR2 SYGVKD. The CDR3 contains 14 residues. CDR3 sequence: CASRSDPVDHEQYF. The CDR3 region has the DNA TGTGCCAGTCGTAGCGACCCGGTGGACCACGAGCAGTACTTC.

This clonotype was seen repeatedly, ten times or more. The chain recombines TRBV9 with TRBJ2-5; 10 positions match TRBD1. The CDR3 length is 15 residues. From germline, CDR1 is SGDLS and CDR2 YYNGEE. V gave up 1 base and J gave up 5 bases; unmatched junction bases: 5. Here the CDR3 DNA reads TGTGCCAGCAGCGTATCCGGGACAGGGGTCGAGACCCAGTACTTC. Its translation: CASSVSGTGVETQYF.

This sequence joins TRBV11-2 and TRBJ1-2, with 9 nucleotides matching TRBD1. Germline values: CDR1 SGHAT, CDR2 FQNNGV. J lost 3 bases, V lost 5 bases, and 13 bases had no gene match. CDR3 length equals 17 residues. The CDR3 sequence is CASSKRQGEAFHYGYTF. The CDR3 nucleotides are TGTGCCAGCAGCAAACGACAGGGGGAAGCGTTTCACTATGGCTACACCTTC.

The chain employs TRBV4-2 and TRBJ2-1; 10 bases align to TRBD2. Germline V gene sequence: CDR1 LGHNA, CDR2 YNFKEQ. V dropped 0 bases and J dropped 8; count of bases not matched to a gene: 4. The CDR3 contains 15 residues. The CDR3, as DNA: TGTGCCAGCAGCCAAGAAGCGGGGGGGCAGCATGAGCAGTTCTTC. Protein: CASSQEAGGQHEQFF.

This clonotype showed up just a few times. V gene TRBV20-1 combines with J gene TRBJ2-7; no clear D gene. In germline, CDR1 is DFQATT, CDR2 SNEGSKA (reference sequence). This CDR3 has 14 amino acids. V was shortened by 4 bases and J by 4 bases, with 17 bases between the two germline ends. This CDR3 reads CSANLIPEAYEQYF. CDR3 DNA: TGCAGTGCTAACCTCATACCAGAGGCGTACGAGCAGTACTTC.

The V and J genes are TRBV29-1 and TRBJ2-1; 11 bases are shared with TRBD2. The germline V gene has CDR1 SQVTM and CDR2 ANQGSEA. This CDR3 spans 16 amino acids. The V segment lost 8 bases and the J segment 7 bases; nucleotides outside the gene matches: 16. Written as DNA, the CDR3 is TGCAGCTCCCTCGTTGTAGCGGGGGGGCCGAGGAATGAGCAGTTCTTC. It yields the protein CSSLVVAGGPRNEQFF.

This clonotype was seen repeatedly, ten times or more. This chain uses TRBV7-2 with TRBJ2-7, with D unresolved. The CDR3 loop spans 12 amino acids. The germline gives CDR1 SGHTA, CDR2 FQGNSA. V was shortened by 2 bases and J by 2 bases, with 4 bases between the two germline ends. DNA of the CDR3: TGTGCCAGCAGCTTAAGGCCCTACGAGCAGTACTTC. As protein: CASSLRPYEQYF.

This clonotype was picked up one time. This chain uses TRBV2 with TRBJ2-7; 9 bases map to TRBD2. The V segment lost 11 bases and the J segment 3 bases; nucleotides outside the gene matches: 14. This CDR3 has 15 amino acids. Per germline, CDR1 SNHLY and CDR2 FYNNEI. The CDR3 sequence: CAAQTQAGGSYEQYF. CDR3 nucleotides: TGTGCCGCCCAGACCCAAGCGGGGGGCAGCTACGAGCAGTACTTC.

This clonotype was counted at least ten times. The CDR3 loop reads CASSQTTGTDTQYF. CDR3 bases: TGTGCCAGCAGCCAAACGACGGGCACAGATACGCAGTATTTT. This chain joins TRBV3-1 and TRBJ2-3; D is uncertain. V lost 2 bases to trimming and J lost 1 base, with 7 bases between them. In germline, CDR1 is LGHDT, CDR2 YNNKEL (reference sequence). This CDR3 has 14 residues.

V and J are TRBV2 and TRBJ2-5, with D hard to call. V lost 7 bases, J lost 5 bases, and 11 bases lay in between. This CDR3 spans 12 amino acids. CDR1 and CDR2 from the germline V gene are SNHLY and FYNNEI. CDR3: CASNLYRETQYF. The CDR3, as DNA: TGTGCCAGCAACCTATACCGGGAGACCCAGTACTTC.

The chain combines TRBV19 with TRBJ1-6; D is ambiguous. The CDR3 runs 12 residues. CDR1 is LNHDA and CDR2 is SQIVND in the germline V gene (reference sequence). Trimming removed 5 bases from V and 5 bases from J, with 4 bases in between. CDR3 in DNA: TGTGCCAGTAGTCGGGATAATTCACCCCTCCACTTT. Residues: CASSRDNSPLHF.

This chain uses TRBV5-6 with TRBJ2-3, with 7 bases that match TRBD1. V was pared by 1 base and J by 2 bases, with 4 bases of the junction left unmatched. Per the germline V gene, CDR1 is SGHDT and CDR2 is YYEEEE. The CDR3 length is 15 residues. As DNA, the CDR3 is TGTGCCAGCAGCTTGAAGGGACAGTTCACAGATACGCAGTATTTT. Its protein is CASSLKGQFTDTQYF.

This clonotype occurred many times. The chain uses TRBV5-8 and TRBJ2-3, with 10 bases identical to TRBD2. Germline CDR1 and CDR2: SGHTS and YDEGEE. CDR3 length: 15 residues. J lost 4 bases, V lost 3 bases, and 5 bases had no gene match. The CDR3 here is CASSWSGGAADTQYF. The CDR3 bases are TGTGCCAGCAGCTGGAGCGGGGGGGCGGCAGATACGCAGTATTTT.

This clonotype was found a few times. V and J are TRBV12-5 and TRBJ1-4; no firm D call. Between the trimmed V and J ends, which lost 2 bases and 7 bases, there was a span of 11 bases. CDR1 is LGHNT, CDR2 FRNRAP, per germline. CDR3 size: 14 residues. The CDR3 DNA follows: TGTGCTAGTGGTTTGCCGGGAGTAAGTGAAAAACTGTTTTTT. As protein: CASGLPGVSEKLFF.

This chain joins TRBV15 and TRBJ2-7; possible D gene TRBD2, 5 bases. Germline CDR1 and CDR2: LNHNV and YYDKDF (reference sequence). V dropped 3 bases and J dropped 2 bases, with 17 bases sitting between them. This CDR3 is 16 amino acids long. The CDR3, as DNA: TGTGCCACCAGCAGCTCGTTCTTCATCGGGACCTACGAGCAGTACTTC. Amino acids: CATSSSFFIGTYEQYF.

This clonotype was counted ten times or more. This CDR3 is CASSSGGESYNEQFF. In nucleotides, the CDR3 is TGTGCCAGCAGCTCAGGGGGGGAATCCTACAATGAGCAGTTCTTC. The V and J genes are TRBV7-3 and TRBJ2-1; D tentatively fits TRBD1 or TRBD2 (7 bases each). There are 15 residues in the CDR3. The germline V gene has CDR1 SGHTA and CDR2 FQGTGA. Trimming pared 4 bases from V and 1 base from J, leaving 11 bases between.

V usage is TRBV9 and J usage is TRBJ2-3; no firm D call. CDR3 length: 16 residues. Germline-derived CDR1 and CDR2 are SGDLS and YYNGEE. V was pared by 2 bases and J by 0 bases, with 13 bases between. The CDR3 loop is CASSVPRTESTDTQYF. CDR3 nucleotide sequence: TGTGCCAGCAGCGTCCCCCGGACGGAGAGCACAGATACGCAGTATTTT.

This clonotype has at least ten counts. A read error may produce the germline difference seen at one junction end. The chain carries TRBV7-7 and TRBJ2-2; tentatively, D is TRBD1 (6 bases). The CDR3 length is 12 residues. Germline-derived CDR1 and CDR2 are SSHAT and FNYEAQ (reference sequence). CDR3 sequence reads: CASSPGVGELFF. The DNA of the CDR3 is TGTGCTAGCAGCCCAGGGGTGGGGGAGCTGTTTTTT. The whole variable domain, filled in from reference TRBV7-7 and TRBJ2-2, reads GAGVSQSPRYKVTKRGQDVTLRCDPISSHATLYWYQQALGQGPEFLTYFNYEAQPDKSGLPSDRFSAERPEGSISTLTIQRTEQRDSAMYRCASSPGVGELFFGEGSRLTVL.

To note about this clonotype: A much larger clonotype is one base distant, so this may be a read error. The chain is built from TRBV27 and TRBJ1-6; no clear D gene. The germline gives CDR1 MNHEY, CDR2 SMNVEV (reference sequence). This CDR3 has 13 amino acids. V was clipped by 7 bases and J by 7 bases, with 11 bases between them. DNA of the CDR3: TGTGCCAGCATGGTAGGGAGGAATTCACCCCTCCACTTT. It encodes CASMVGRNSPLHF.

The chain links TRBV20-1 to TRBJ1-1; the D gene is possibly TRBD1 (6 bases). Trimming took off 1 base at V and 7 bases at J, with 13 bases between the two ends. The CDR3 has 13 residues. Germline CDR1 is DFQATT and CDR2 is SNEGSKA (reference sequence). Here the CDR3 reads CSARGTGRGEAFF. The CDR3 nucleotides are TGCAGTGCTAGAGGTACAGGGAGAGGTGAAGCTTTCTTT.

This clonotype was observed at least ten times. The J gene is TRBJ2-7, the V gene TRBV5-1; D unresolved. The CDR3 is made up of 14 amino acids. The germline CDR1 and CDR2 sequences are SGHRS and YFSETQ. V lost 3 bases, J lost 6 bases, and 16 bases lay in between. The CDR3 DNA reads TGCGCCAGCAGCTCGGTAGACCCCTACGGCGAGCAGTACTTC. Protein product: CASSSVDPYGEQYF.

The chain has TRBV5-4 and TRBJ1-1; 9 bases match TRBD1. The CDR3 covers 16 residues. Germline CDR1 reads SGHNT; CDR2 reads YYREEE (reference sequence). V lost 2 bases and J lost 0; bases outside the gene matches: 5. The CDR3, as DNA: TGTGCCAGCAGCTTAGGGACAGGGAACATGAACACTGAAGCTTTCTTT. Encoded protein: CASSLGTGNMNTEAFF.

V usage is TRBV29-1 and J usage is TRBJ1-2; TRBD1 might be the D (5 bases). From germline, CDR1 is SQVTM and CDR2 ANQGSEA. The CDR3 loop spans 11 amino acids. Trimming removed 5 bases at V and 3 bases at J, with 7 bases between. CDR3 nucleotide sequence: TGCAGCGTTTGGGGGGACTATGGCTACACCTTC. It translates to CSVWGDYGYTF.

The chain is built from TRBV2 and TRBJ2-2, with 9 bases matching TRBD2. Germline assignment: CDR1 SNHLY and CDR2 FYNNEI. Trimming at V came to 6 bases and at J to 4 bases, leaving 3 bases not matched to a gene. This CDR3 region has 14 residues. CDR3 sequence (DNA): TGTGCCAGCAGCGGGACTAGCCTCACCGGGGAGCTGTTTTTT. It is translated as CASSGTSLTGELFF.

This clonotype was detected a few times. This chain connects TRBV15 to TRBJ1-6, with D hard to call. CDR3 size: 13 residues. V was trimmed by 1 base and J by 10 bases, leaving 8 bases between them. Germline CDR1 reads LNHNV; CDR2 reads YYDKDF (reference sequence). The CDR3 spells CATSRGRHSPLHF. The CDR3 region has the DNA TGTGCCACCAGCAGAGGGAGACACTCACCCCTCCACTTT.